Presented here are 31 T cell receptor beta chains from one specimen sequenced in a study of blood T cell dynamics during melanoma immunotherapy. TCRdb's copy holds only in-frame clones and misses some; the assay was immunoSEQ multiplex PCR. The table shows roughly 10,000 clones, with roughly 88% occurring only once. Time point reported: week 3, after first cycle of checkpoint inhibitor. Sequenced here: blood, sampled from a patient treated with checkpoint blockade. These receptors came from a human donor with melanoma.

Here the CDR3 reads CASSLRQTGATNEKLFF. The CDR3, as DNA: TGTGCCAGCAGCCTAAGACAAACAGGGGCAACTAATGAAAAACTGTTTTTT. The chain joins TRBV7-6 to TRBJ1-4, with TRBD1 identical over 7 bases. The CDR3 extends over 17 amino acids. Germline V gene sequence: CDR1 SGHVS, CDR2 FNYEAQ. V gave up 5 bases and J gave up 0 bases; unmatched junction bases: 9.

A single count supports this clone. The chain couples TRBV10-1 to TRBJ2-2, with D perhaps matching TRBD2 (5 bases). The CDR3 has 14 amino acids. Germline V gene sequence: CDR1 WNHNN, CDR2 SYGVQD (reference sequence). V was trimmed by 6 bases and J by 3 bases, leaving 11 bases between them. The CDR3 reads CASRVYGDTGELFF. The CDR3 coding sequence is TGCGCCAGCAGAGTCTACGGGGACACCGGGGAGCTGTTTTTT.

J is TRBJ1-5 and V is TRBV7-2; D gene unclear. From germline, CDR1 is SGHTA and CDR2 FQGNSA. The V end was cut by 1 base, the J end by 4 bases, with 2 bases between. The CDR3 contains 12 residues. CDR3 region: CASSLGNQPQHF. CDR3 in DNA: TGTGCCAGCAGCTTAGGGAATCAGCCCCAGCATTTT.

V usage is TRBV7-9 and J usage is TRBJ1-4; D ambiguous. This CDR3 contains 16 residues. V lost 2 bases and J 5 bases, leaving 15 bases between the germline ends. In germline, CDR1 is SEHNR, CDR2 FQNEAQ (reference sequence). CDR3: CASSLFGAQSNEKLFF. The CDR3 nucleotides read TGTGCCAGCAGCTTATTTGGAGCACAGAGCAATGAAAAACTGTTTTTT. The whole variable domain, remainder taken from reference TRBV7-9 and TRBJ1-4, is DTGVSQNPRHKITKRGQNVTFRCDPISEHNRLYWYRQTLGQGPEFLTYFQNEAQLEKSRLLSDRFSAERPKGSFSTLEIQRTEQGDSAMYLCASSLFGAQSNEKLFFGSGTQLSVL.

The chain links TRBV11-2 to TRBJ1-1, with D hard to call. Trimming removed 3 bases from V and 6 bases from J, with 17 bases in between. CDR1 SGHAT and CDR2 FQNNGV come from the germline V gene. The CDR3 spans 15 residues. The CDR3: CASSLPQVRTPEAFF. DNA for the CDR3: TGTGCCAGCAGCTTGCCCCAGGTTCGAACACCTGAAGCTTTCTTT. Drawing the rest from reference TRBV11-2 and TRBJ1-1, the complete variable domain is EAGVAQSPRYKIIEKRQSVAFWCNPISGHATLYWYQQILGQGPKLLIQFQNNGVVDDSQLPKDRFSAERLKGVDSTLKIQPAKLEDSAVYLCASSLPQVRTPEAFFGQGTRLTVV.

The count of this clone is one. The genes are TRBV7-9 and TRBJ1-3, with 7 bases matching TRBD1. V lost 5 bases to trimming and J lost 0 bases; unmatched junction nucleotides: 7. CDR1 and CDR2 (germline): SEHNR, FQNEAQ (reference sequence). CDR3 length: 16 amino acids. The CDR3 sequence: CASSPRQGSSGNTIYF. The CDR3 DNA is TGTGCCAGCAGCCCCCGACAGGGAAGCTCTGGAAACACCATATATTTT.

The chain joins TRBV2 to TRBJ1-5; D uncertain. CDR3 length: 14 amino acids. Germline loops: CDR1 SNHLY, CDR2 FYNNEI. The V end lost 6 bases, the J end lost 4 bases, and 13 bases lay between the germline ends. In DNA, the CDR3 is TGTGCCAGCAGCCCGGGCTTTCCGAATCAGCCCCAGCATTTT. Protein product: CASSPGFPNQPQHF. Supplemented by reference TRBV2 and TRBJ1-5, the full variable domain reads EPEVTQTPSHQVTQMGQEVILRCVPISNHLYFYWYRQILGQKVEFLVSFYNNEISEKSEIFDDQFSVERPDGSNFTLKIRSTKLEDSAMYFCASSPGFPNQPQHFGDGTRLSIL.

This chain connects TRBV30 to TRBJ2-1; D is ambiguous. In germline, CDR1 is GTSNPN, CDR2 SVGIG (reference sequence). The CDR3 loop spans 15 amino acids. The V end was cut by 4 bases, the J end by 0 bases, with 13 bases between. The CDR3 DNA follows: TGTGCCTGGATGCTCCCGTCTAGCTCCTACAATGAGCAGTTCTTC. This codes for CAWMLPSSSYNEQFF. The whole variable domain, remainder taken from reference TRBV30 and TRBJ2-1, is SQTIHQWPATLVQPVGSPLSLECTVEGTSNPNLYWYRQAAGRGLQLLFYSVGIGQISSEVPQNLSASRPQDRQFILSSKKLLLSDSGFYLCAWMLPSSSYNEQFFGPGTRLTVL.

This clone occurred once. The chain recombines TRBV6-6 with TRBJ2-7; D is unresolved. The CDR3 is 12 residues long. V dropped 2 bases and J dropped 0 bases, with 2 bases sitting between them. The germline gives CDR1 MNHNY, CDR2 SVGAGI (reference sequence). CDR3 amino acids: CASSYSSYEQYF. The DNA of the CDR3 is TGTGCCAGCAGTTACAGCTCCTACGAGCAGTACTTC.

This chain joins TRBV7-2 and TRBJ2-7; no clear D. V dropped 0 bases and J dropped 2 bases, with 14 bases sitting between them. This CDR3 comprises 16 residues. Germline CDR1 is SGHTA and CDR2 is FQGNSA. The CDR3 spells CASSLARASVAYEQYF. The CDR3, as DNA: TGTGCCAGCAGCTTAGCCCGGGCCTCCGTCGCCTACGAGCAGTACTTC.

This clone was detected only once. The V and J genes are TRBV20-1 and TRBJ2-3; 10 bases are a match to TRBD2. From germline, CDR1 is DFQATT and CDR2 SNEGSKA (reference sequence). Trimming at V came to 5 bases and at J to 10 bases, leaving 3 bases not matched to a gene. This CDR3 has 11 amino acids. The CDR3 bases are TGCAGTGCTCCTAGCGGGAGATCGCAGTATTTT. This translates into CSAPSGRSQYF.

This chain links TRBV4-3 with TRBJ1-1, with D perhaps TRBD1 (5 bases). This CDR3 is built from 16 residues. Germline V CDR1 and CDR2: LGHNA, YSLEER. V lost 4 bases, J lost 4 bases, and 19 bases lay in between. CDR3 sequence: CASSRRGGSSSTEAFF. The CDR3 DNA reads TGCGCCAGCAGCCGGAGGGGAGGGAGTAGCAGCACTGAAGCTTTCTTT.

This chain connects TRBV7-7 to TRBJ2-4, with D hard to call. Germline values: CDR1 SSHAT, CDR2 FNYEAQ (reference sequence). V lost 5 bases to trimming and J lost 3 bases, with 17 bases between them. The CDR3 contains 16 residues. DNA for the CDR3: TGTGCCAGCAGCAACACTACTCCTCCATACAAAAACATTCAGTACTTC. It encodes CASSNTTPPYKNIQYF.

The chain couples TRBV2 to TRBJ2-5; D is ambiguous. The CDR3 runs to 14 residues. CDR1 and CDR2 (germline): SNHLY, FYNNEI. The V end was cut by 6 bases, the J end by 1 base, with 12 bases between. Here the CDR3 DNA reads TGTGCCAGCAGCCCCGGACGGAGCCAAGAGACCCAGTACTTC. As protein: CASSPGRSQETQYF. Complete variable domain (other parts from reference TRBV2 and TRBJ2-5): EPEVTQTPSHQVTQMGQEVILRCVPISNHLYFYWYRQILGQKVEFLVSFYNNEISEKSEIFDDQFSVERPDGSNFTLKIRSTKLEDSAMYFCASSPGRSQETQYFGPGTRLLVL.

The chain's CDR3 is CASNIRGGLKETQYF. The DNA of the CDR3 is TGTGCCAGCAACATTCGGGGGGGATTGAAGGAGACCCAGTACTTC. This chain connects TRBV6-6 to TRBJ2-5; 8 nucleotides agree with TRBD2. The ends lost 7 bases at V and 5 bases at J; junction bases unmatched: 12. Germline assignment: CDR1 MNHNY and CDR2 SVGAGI (reference sequence). CDR3 length: 15 amino acids.

The chain recombines TRBV11-2 with TRBJ2-1, with 9 bases matching TRBD1. With 2 bases clipped from V and 9 bases from J, the junction kept 14 bases outside the gene matches. Germline lookup yields CDR1 SGHAT and CDR2 FQNNGV. The CDR3 loop spans 17 amino acids. CDR3 sequence: CASSLSVGTGNRGEQFF. The DNA of the CDR3 is TGTGCCAGCAGCTTATCGGTTGGGACAGGGAATAGAGGTGAGCAGTTCTTC.

This clone was observed once. CDR3 sequence reads: CASSQGQPNQPQHF. In DNA, the CDR3 is TGTGCCAGCAGCCAGGGACAGCCGAATCAGCCCCAGCATTTT. V gene TRBV5-8 combines with J gene TRBJ1-5; 7 bases are a match to TRBD1. CDR1 is SGHTS, CDR2 YDEGEE, per germline. The CDR3 has 14 residues. The V segment lost 4 bases and the J segment 4 bases; nucleotides outside the gene matches: 5.

The chain recombines TRBV6-1 with TRBJ2-3; the D gene is possibly TRBD2 (6 bases). The CDR3 extends over 17 amino acids. CDR1 is MNHNS, CDR2 SASEGT, per germline. Trimming stripped 4 bases from V and 4 bases from J, with 21 bases between. Here the CDR3 reads CASSVDYLQARPDTQYF. The CDR3 DNA reads TGTGCCAGCAGTGTGGACTACCTACAGGCCCGCCCAGATACGCAGTATTTT.

The chain has TRBV7-6 and TRBJ1-3; no firm D call. The V gene's germline CDR1 is SGHVS and CDR2 FNYEAQ. The CDR3 covers 17 residues. Trimming left V 0 bases short and J 2 bases short, with 14 bases between. CDR3 region: CASSLARVSGTGNTIYF. The CDR3 bases are TGTGCCAGCAGCTTAGCCCGCGTCTCCGGGACTGGAAACACCATATATTTT.

The sample holds one count of this clone. The chain is built from TRBV15 and TRBJ1-5, with D possibly being TRBD1 (5 bases). Trimming shortened V by 1 base and J by 7 bases, and 8 bases separated the two germline ends. Per germline, CDR1 LNHNV and CDR2 YYDKDF (reference sequence). CDR3 length: 13 residues. CDR3 loop: CATSRGGEQPQHF. In DNA, the CDR3 is TGTGCCACCAGCAGAGGGGGCGAACAGCCCCAGCATTTT.

In the case of this clone: One end of the junction is discordant with germline, which a read error may explain. The chain carries TRBV5-1 and TRBJ1-1, with D hard to call. There are 13 residues in the CDR3. Germline V lookup: CDR1 SGHRS, CDR2 YFSETQ. The CDR3 DNA reads TGCGCCAGCAGGTTGGAACCTGGCACTGAAGCTTTCTTT. Amino acid sequence: CASRLEPGTEAFF.

The chain carries TRBV7-8 and TRBJ1-1; D is possibly TRBD1 (5 bases). CDR3 length: 15 amino acids. Germline V gene data show CDR1 as SGHVS and CDR2 as FQNEAQ. V was trimmed by 4 bases and J by 4 bases, leaving 16 bases between them. The CDR3 protein is CASSYSRGGGTEAFF. In DNA form, the CDR3 reads TGTGCCAGCAGCTACTCGAGGGGCGGCGGCACTGAAGCTTTCTTT.

The CDR3 DNA reads TGTGCCAGTAGTATAGGAAGAAGACGGCAAGAGACCCAGTACTTC. The encoded protein is CASSIGRRRQETQYF. The V call is TRBV19, the J call TRBJ2-5; D is unresolved. CDR3 length equals 15 residues. V shed 1 base and J shed 2 bases, with 11 bases lying between them. Germline lookup yields CDR1 LNHDA and CDR2 SQIVND (reference sequence).

In this sample, this clone turned up once. The CDR3 nucleotides read TGTGCCAGCAGCTTAGAGACTAGCGGAGCGCAGTATTTT. Translation: CASSLETSGAQYF. V gene TRBV11-2 combines with J gene TRBJ2-3; the match to TRBD2 covers 9 bases. Germline V gene sequence: CDR1 SGHAT, CDR2 FQNNGV. Unmatched junction bases numbered 2, after V lost 0 bases and J lost 10 bases. The CDR3 sequence is 13 residues long.

This chain connects TRBV4-2 to TRBJ1-6; D unclear. Germline loops: CDR1 LGHNA, CDR2 YNFKEQ. V lost 2 bases, J lost 7 bases, and 9 bases lay in between. The CDR3 is 14 amino acids. In DNA, the CDR3 is TGTGCCAGCAGCCAAAGGCAGGAGAATTCACCCCTCCACTTT. Translating it yields CASSQRQENSPLHF.

This rearrangement joins TRBV7-9 to TRBJ1-2; TRBD1 aligns across 7 bases. The ends lost 2 bases at V and 8 bases at J; junction bases unmatched: 5. The CDR3 consists of 13 residues. Germline loops: CDR1 SEHNR, CDR2 FQNEAQ (reference sequence). The CDR3 nucleotides are TGTGCCAGCAGCTTAACAGGGGCGGAGGGCTACACCTTC. Its translation is CASSLTGAEGYTF.

This clone appeared a few times. The chain carries TRBV6-4 and TRBJ1-6; D gene uncertain. CDR1 and CDR2 (germline): MRHNA, SNTAGT. Trimming left V 3 bases short and J 7 bases short, with 13 bases between. The CDR3 loop spans 15 amino acids. The CDR3 sequence: CASSERADLNSPLHF. The CDR3 DNA reads TGTGCCAGCAGTGAAAGGGCAGACCTCAATTCACCCCTCCACTTT.

The gene calls are TRBV6-1 and TRBJ1-4; tentatively, D is TRBD1 (6 bases). The V gene's germline CDR1 is MNHNS and CDR2 SASEGT. V lost 6 bases to trimming and J lost 1 base, with 12 bases between them. This CDR3 spans 15 amino acids. The CDR3 is CASSRQVGTNEKLFF. CDR3 sequence (DNA): TGTGCCAGCAGCAGACAGGTCGGAACTAATGAAAAACTGTTTTTT.

The V gene is TRBV7-2, the J gene TRBJ2-5; no reliable D call. The tail of the sequence fits TRBJ2-7 better, so the J call may be wrong. The CDR3 has 16 residues. Germline assignment: CDR1 SGHTA and CDR2 FQGNSA. CDR3 residues: CASSLARASVAYEQYF. The CDR3 DNA follows: TGTGCCAGCAGCTTAGCCCGGGCCTCCGTCGCCTACGAGCAGTACTTC.

The rearrangement uses TRBV11-1 and TRBJ2-7; 9 bases are a match to TRBD1. Losses at the gene ends were 5 bases for V and 0 bases for J; bases not matched to a gene: 11. The CDR3 extends over 17 amino acids. Germline CDR1 SGHAT, CDR2 FQDESV (reference sequence). The CDR3 sequence: CASSVNTGTGSSYEQYF. CDR3 coding DNA: TGTGCCAGCAGCGTCAACACCGGGACAGGGAGCTCCTACGAGCAGTACTTC.

The V call is TRBV7-2, the J call TRBJ2-3; D remains unclear. Germline V gene data show CDR1 as SGHTA and CDR2 as FQGNSA. The length of the CDR3 is 16 residues. Trimming left V 2 bases short and J 3 bases short, with 15 bases between. CDR3 DNA: TGTGCCAGCAGCTTAAGCCCGAATCAAGCGACAGATACGCAGTATTTT. Translating it yields CASSLSPNQATDTQYF.